A single sample gave rise to the 20 T cell receptor beta chains below, sequenced in a study of blood T cells in healthy people across ages (dated by TCRdb to between 2015 and 2017). The method behind the library was 5' RACE. Instrument on record: Illumina HiSeq 2500. A second PCR of roughly 6 to 11 cycles was run with a J-beta primer mix and a sample-barcoded 5' primer. TCRdb passed the public sequencing reads through fastp at Q25 and MiXCR, retaining productive beta sequences. Rows merge per CDR3 protein into single entries with the most common DNA and genes. Recorded for this sample are hundreds of thousands of distinct CDR3 sequences; more than 25% of them occurred a single time. The ten largest clones represent 3% of the sample. The same specimen was also included in a second study, on T cells of mothers and their children.

The sequenced sample was blood. These receptor sequences come from a boy younger than 18 in good health.

The genes are TRBV15 and TRBJ2-5; D is perhaps TRBD1 (5 bases). Trimming stripped 0 bases from V and 5 bases from J, with 10 bases between. This CDR3 has 14 residues. Germline loops: CDR1 LNHNV, CDR2 YYDKDF (reference sequence). The CDR3 coding sequence is TGTGCCACCAGCAGAGATTTCAGGGCCGAGACCCAGTACTTC. Its translation: CATSRDFRAETQYF.

This clonotype was seen a few times. The chain has TRBV29-1 and TRBJ2-4, with D perhaps matching TRBD2 (6 bases). Trimming stripped 4 bases from V and 5 bases from J, with 15 bases between. CDR3 length equals 14 residues. The V gene's germline CDR1 is SQVTM and CDR2 ANQGSEA. The CDR3 here is CSVGPGSSENIQYF. DNA for the CDR3: TGCAGCGTTGGACCCGGGAGTTCGGAAAACATTCAGTACTTC.

This clonotype was detected only once. The gene calls are TRBV20-1 and TRBJ2-5, with D uncertain. Germline values: CDR1 DFQATT, CDR2 SNEGSKA (reference sequence). CDR3 length equals 13 residues. Trimming shortened V by 6 bases and J by 5 bases, and 16 bases separated the two germline ends. The DNA of the CDR3 is TGCAGTGCCGGAAAACAAGGCGGTGAGACCCAGTACTTC. This translates into CSAGKQGGETQYF.

The chain carries TRBV7-3 and TRBJ2-3; 9 nucleotides line up with TRBD2. V lost 3 bases and J lost 2; bases outside the gene matches: 12. Germline CDR1 reads SGHTA; CDR2 reads FQGTGA. This CDR3 has 18 amino acids. The CDR3 region is CASSFDPQTSGVTDTQYF. As DNA, the CDR3 is TGTGCCAGCAGCTTCGACCCACAGACTAGCGGCGTCACAGATACGCAGTATTTT.

This clonotype showed up just a few times. The gene calls are TRBV12-3 or TRBV12-4 and TRBJ2-1; no clear D. The last part of the DNA fits TRBJ2-7 better; the J call may be wrong. The CDR3 is 9 residues long. The CDR3 DNA follows: TGTGCCAGCACCTACGAGCAGTACTTC. It yields the protein CASTYEQYF.

The table lists this clonotype with many counts. The chain combines TRBV20-1 with TRBJ2-1, with 9 positions matching TRBD2. V trimming: 6 bases; J trimming: 6 bases; junction bases outside the gene matches: 6. CDR3 length: 13 amino acids. The germline CDR1 and CDR2 sequences are DFQATT and SNEGSKA (reference sequence). The CDR3 DNA sequence: TGCAGTGCCGCTAGCGGGGAGTTCAATGAGCAGTTCTTC. Its protein is CSAASGEFNEQFF.

This clonotype was seen a handful of times. V is TRBV29-1 and J is TRBJ2-5, with 8 bases lining up with TRBD1. The CDR3 is 12 residues long. Germline V lookup: CDR1 SQVTM, CDR2 ANQGSEA. The V gene end was trimmed by 7 bases and the J gene end by 1 base; junction bases not matched to a gene: 2. CDR3 amino acids: CSGRGPQETQYF. The CDR3 DNA sequence: TGCAGCGGCAGGGGGCCCCAAGAGACCCAGTACTTC.

The CDR3 is CSARGPSQYF. The CDR3 DNA is TGCAGTGCTAGAGGCCCGTCGCAGTATTTT. The chain recombines TRBV20-1 with TRBJ2-3; D uncertain. Between the trimmed V and J ends, which lost 1 base and 10 bases, there was a span of 6 bases. The CDR3 is 10 residues long. Germline V gene sequence: CDR1 DFQATT, CDR2 SNEGSKA (reference sequence).

In regard to this clonotype: A clone one base away is much larger, so this may be a read error. The genes are TRBV6-1 and TRBJ2-3; 15 nucleotides agree with TRBD2. This CDR3 is 19 amino acids long. V dropped 0 bases and J dropped 7; count of bases not matched to a gene: 11. CDR1 and CDR2 (germline): MNHNS, SASEGT. For the CDR3, the DNA is TGTGCCAGCAGTGAAGCCCGGACTAGCGGGGGGGCGATTATAAATACGCAGTATTTT. It codes for CASSEARTSGGAIINTQYF.

The chain joins TRBV18 to TRBJ2-5; D not resolved. This CDR3 has 14 residues. The V and J ends lost 2 bases and 8 bases respectively, with 15 bases between them. Germline-derived CDR1 and CDR2 are KGHSH and LQKENI. CDR3 protein: CASSPSVVYDTQYF. The CDR3 DNA is TGTGCCAGCTCACCATCGGTGGTCTACGATACCCAGTACTTC.

The chain uses TRBV6-7 and TRBJ2-7; tentative D call: TRBD1 (6 bases). TRBV6-7 is given ORF status, its function remaining uncertain. Trimming left V 0 bases short and J 3 bases short, with 21 bases between. The CDR3 totals 18 residues. CDR3 residues: CASSYSSVQGRVGYEQYF. The DNA of the CDR3 is TGTGCCAGCAGTTACTCGAGTGTCCAGGGGCGAGTGGGCTACGAGCAGTACTTC.

This clonotype came up many times. The chain employs TRBV12-3 or TRBV12-4 and TRBJ2-5; D perhaps matches TRBD1 (5 bases). The V and J ends lost 5 bases and 2 bases respectively, with 9 bases between them. The CDR3 length is 13 residues. For the CDR3, the DNA is TGTGCCAGCAGTGACAGTTTTCAAGAGACCCAGTACTTC. Its protein is CASSDSFQETQYF.

The chain is built from TRBV29-1 and TRBJ2-6; perhaps TRBD2 as D (5 bases). CDR1 and CDR2 (germline): SQVTM, ANQGSEA. The CDR3 totals 13 residues. Trimming took 5 bases from V and 2 from J, leaving 7 bases between them. The CDR3 region is CSVIGAGANVLTF. DNA of the CDR3: TGCAGCGTTATCGGGGCTGGGGCCAACGTCCTGACTTTC.

The rearrangement uses TRBV3-1 and TRBJ1-2; 9 bases match TRBD1. Germline trimming cut 1 base from V and 6 bases from J; bases unmatched to any gene: 3. The CDR3 loop spans 14 amino acids. Germline V gene sequence: CDR1 LGHDT, CDR2 YNNKEL (reference sequence). The CDR3 loop is CASSQGDRAHGYTF. CDR3 DNA sequence: TGTGCCAGCAGCCAAGGGGACAGGGCACATGGCTACACCTTC. Drawing the rest from reference TRBV3-1 and TRBJ1-2, the complete variable domain is DTAVSQTPKYLVTQMGNDKSIKCEQNLGHDTMYWYKQDSKKFLKIMFSYNNKELIINETVPNRFSPKSPDKAHLNLHINSLELGDSAVYFCASSQGDRAHGYTFGSGTRLTVV.

In this sample, this clonotype turned up a few times. A read error may produce the germline difference seen at one junction end. This chain joins TRBV4-1 and TRBJ2-3; D remains unclear. This CDR3 region has 13 residues. Looked up from germline, CDR1 is MGHRA and CDR2 is YSYEKL. In nucleotides, the CDR3 is TGCGTCAGCAGCCCTGTCAGTCCAGATACGCAGTATTTT. The encoded protein is CVSSPVSPDTQYF.

V usage is TRBV6-5 and J usage is TRBJ1-1; D is uncertain. Looked up from germline, CDR1 is MNHEY and CDR2 is SVGAGI. The ends were cut back, 7 bases at V and 8 bases at J, with 14 bases in the middle. The CDR3 covers 12 residues. The CDR3 reads CASISPGLEAFF. In DNA, the CDR3 is TGTGCCAGCATCTCTCCGGGGTTGGAAGCTTTCTTT.

Turning to this clonotype: At one of its ends the junction is not consistent with the germline gene, which may arise from a read error. The chain uses TRBV6-2 or TRBV6-3 and TRBJ2-1, with TRBD1 as a possible D gene (6 bases). CDR3 length: 14 residues. The germline CDR1 and CDR2 sequences are MNHEY and SVGEGT. The CDR3 here is CASSPQDSRNEQFF. The DNA of the CDR3 is TGTGCCAGCAGTCCTCAGGACAGCCGAAATGAGCAATTCTTC.

The gene calls are TRBV27 and TRBJ1-1; D unresolved. In germline, CDR1 is MNHEY, CDR2 SMNVEV (reference sequence). V lost 3 bases and J 1 base, leaving 12 bases between the germline ends. CDR3 length: 15 amino acids. DNA for the CDR3: TGTGCCAGCAGTTTGGGTACGACGAGGAACACTGAAGCTTTCTTT. Amino acid sequence: CASSLGTTRNTEAFF.

As concerns this clonotype: A junction end diverges from the germline sequence, so it may reflect a read error. The CDR3 coding sequence is TGTGCCATCAGCTTATTGGGTTCACCCCTCCACTTT. This gives the protein CAISLLGSPLHF. The chain uses TRBV7-2 and TRBJ1-6, with unresolved D. The germline V gene encodes CDR1 SGHTA and CDR2 FQGNSA. This CDR3 spans 12 amino acids.

This sequence joins TRBV3-1 and TRBJ2-7; D is uncertain. Germline V gives CDR1 LGHDT, CDR2 YNNKEL (reference sequence). V was trimmed by 0 bases and J by 9 bases, leaving 12 bases between them. This CDR3 is 13 amino acids long. Here the CDR3 reads CASSQDRSRGQYF. Here the CDR3 DNA reads TGTGCCAGCAGCCAAGATCGTAGCAGAGGGCAGTACTTC.